A selection of T cell receptor beta chains follows, all from one sample in a study of cytomegalovirus exposure and HLA in healthy donors. TCRdb keeps only in-frame clones here, not all; method: immunoSEQ multiplex PCR. The profile shows 130,000 or so clones, 83% of them singletons. Sequencing used PBMCs. The receptors were sampled from a man aged 40-50 years in good health and CMV-seronegative. Each CDR3 is given with its conserved first and last residue. The D gene is left open where the match is weak.

J gene: TRBJ1-6; V gene: TRBV5-6; D gene: .; CDR3 DNA: TGTGCCAGCAGCTTGGGAGGAGGGCTAAGGGATTCACCCCTCCACTTT; CDR3 protein: CASSLGGGLRDSPLHF
J gene: TRBJ2-7; V gene: TRBV7-9; D gene: .; CDR3 DNA: TGTGCCAGCAGCTTTGAGGGTTACGAGCAGTACTTC; CDR3 protein: CASSFEGYEQYF
J gene: TRBJ1-1; V gene: TRBV27; D gene: .; CDR3 DNA: TGTGCCAGCAGTTTCGGGTCTGGCACTGAAGCTTTCTTT; CDR3 protein: CASSFGSGTEAFF
J gene: TRBJ2-3; V gene: TRBV11-2; D gene: TRBD1; CDR3 DNA: TGTGCCAGCAGGGGGTGGACAGGGGGGGCAGATACGCAGTATTTT; CDR3 protein: CASRGWTGGADTQYF
J gene: TRBJ2-5; V gene: TRBV27; D gene: .; CDR3 DNA: TGTGCCAGCAGTTTGGGGGCCCAAGAGACCCAGTACTTC; CDR3 protein: CASSLGAQETQYF
J gene: TRBJ2-2; V gene: TRBV18; D gene: .; CDR3 DNA: TGTGCCAGCTCACCCAGGACGGGGAGGAACACCGGGGAGCTGTTTTTT; CDR3 protein: CASSPRTGRNTGELFF
J gene: TRBJ1-5; V gene: TRBV5-6; D gene: .; CDR3 DNA: TGTGCCAGCAGCTTGGCCGTGAGTAGCAATCAGCCCCAGCATTTT; CDR3 protein: CASSLAVSSNQPQHF
J gene: TRBJ1-3; V gene: TRBV7-9; D gene: .; CDR3 DNA: TGTGCCAGCAGCTTAGAACTAACTGGAAACACCATATATTTT; CDR3 protein: CASSLELTGNTIYF
J gene: TRBJ1-4; V gene: TRBV25-1; D gene: .; CDR3 DNA: TGTGCCAGCAGTGAGACAGTACGAGAGGAAAAACTGTTTTTT; CDR3 protein: CASSETVREEKLFF
J gene: TRBJ2-1; V gene: TRBV7-9; D gene: TRBD2; CDR3 DNA: TGTTCCAGCAGCTTTTGGCTAGCGGGAGCCCGGAATGAGCAGTTCTTC; CDR3 protein: CSSSFWLAGARNEQFF
J gene: TRBJ2-3; V gene: TRBV12-5; D gene: TRBD2; CDR3 DNA: TGTGCTAGTGGCCCCGACCGACTAGCGAGCACAGATACGCAGTATTTT; CDR3 protein: CASGPDRLASTDTQYF
J gene: TRBJ2-1; V gene: TRBV2; D gene: .; CDR3 DNA: TGTGCCAGCCACGTCGGAGGTGAGCAGTTCTTC; CDR3 protein: CASHVGGEQFF
J gene: TRBJ2-1; V gene: TRBV19; D gene: .; CDR3 DNA: TGTGCCAGTAGAGACCTTCCCACTACAAATGAGCAGTTCTTC; CDR3 protein: CASRDLPTTNEQFF
J gene: TRBJ2-7; V gene: TRBV6-5; D gene: .; CDR3 DNA: TGTGCCAGCAAACACGGTACGAATCTAGGCGAGCAGTACTTC; CDR3 protein: CASKHGTNLGEQYF
J gene: TRBJ2-1; V gene: TRBV13; D gene: TRBD2; CDR3 DNA: TGTGCCAGCAGCTTAGTCGCGGGACTAGCGAGATTAAATGAGCAGTTCTTC; CDR3 protein: CASSLVAGLARLNEQFF
J gene: TRBJ2-7; V gene: TRBV5-1; D gene: .; CDR3 DNA: TGCGCCAGCAGCTTGGGGCCCGATGAGCAGTACTTC; CDR3 protein: CASSLGPDEQYF
J gene: TRBJ2-3; V gene: TRBV27; D gene: .; CDR3 DNA: TGTGCCAGCAGGGCCAGGGTGTGGACAGATACGCAGTATTTT; CDR3 protein: CASRARVWTDTQYF
J gene: TRBJ1-3; V gene: TRBV9; D gene: .; CDR3 DNA: TGTGCCAGCAGCGCCTCTACAGGGTTTAATGGAAACACCATATATTTT; CDR3 protein: CASSASTGFNGNTIYF
J gene: TRBJ2-2; V gene: TRBV7-6; D gene: .; CDR3 DNA: TGTGCCAGCAGCACTCACTCAAGGGCCCCGGACTCCGGGGAGCTGTTTTTT; CDR3 protein: CASSTHSRAPDSGELFF
J gene: TRBJ1-2; V gene: TRBV5-8; D gene: TRBD1; CDR3 DNA: TGTGCCAGCAGCTTGGGACAGGGCGGCTATGGCTACACCTTC; CDR3 protein: CASSLGQGGYGYTF